Listed below are T cell receptor beta chains from one sample, sequenced in a study of cytomegalovirus exposure and HLA in healthy donors. Data came from immunoSEQ multiplex PCR; TCRdb stores just in-frame clones and leaves some out. The profile covers about 160,000 clones, with 68% appearing a single time and 1.1% to 1.5% taken by the ten largest. Sequencing used PBMCs. These receptors were collected from a man aged 50-59 years in good health and CMV-seronegative. Both conserved end residues are part of each CDR3. D genes are given only for firm matches.

d_gene: TRBD2; v_gene: TRBV7-2; j_gene: TRBJ2-7; CDR3aa: CASSLATSGVYEQYF; CDR3nt: TGTGCCAGCAGCTTAGCAACTAGCGGGGTTTACGAGCAGTACTTC
d_gene: NA; v_gene: TRBV7-9; j_gene: TRBJ1-5; CDR3aa: CASSLAWRGNQPQHF; CDR3nt: TGTGCCAGCAGCTTAGCGTGGCGAGGGAATCAGCCCCAGCATTTT
d_gene: TRBD2; v_gene: TRBV27; j_gene: TRBJ2-1; CDR3aa: CASSSSSGGDEQFF; CDR3nt: TGTGCCAGCAGTTCCTCTAGCGGAGGGGATGAGCAGTTCTTC
d_gene: TRBD1; v_gene: TRBV18; j_gene: TRBJ1-5; CDR3aa: CASSPLDRVGNQPQHF; CDR3nt: TGTGCCAGCTCACCTTTGGACAGGGTGGGCAATCAGCCCCAGCATTTT
d_gene: NA; v_gene: TRBV10-3; j_gene: TRBJ2-3; CDR3aa: CAISESGQDTQYF; CDR3nt: TGTGCCATCAGTGAGTCGGGGCAAGATACGCAGTATTTT
d_gene: TRBD1; v_gene: TRBV19; j_gene: TRBJ1-2; CDR3aa: CASNGWTGLNYGYTF; CDR3nt: TGTGCCAGTAACGGTTGGACAGGCCTTAACTATGGCTACACCTTC
d_gene: TRBD2; v_gene: TRBV5-1; j_gene: TRBJ2-2; CDR3aa: CASSLALGLAGPNTGELFF; CDR3nt: TGCGCCAGCAGCTTGGCCTTAGGACTAGCGGGGCCTAACACCGGGGAGCTGTTTTTT
d_gene: TRBD1; v_gene: TRBV4-2; j_gene: TRBJ2-7; CDR3aa: CASSHHRGYEQYF; CDR3nt: TGTGCCAGCAGCCACCACAGGGGTTACGAGCAGTACTTC
d_gene: TRBD1; v_gene: TRBV6-1; j_gene: TRBJ1-2; CDR3aa: CATQGAGWNYGYTF; CDR3nt: TGTGCCACCCAGGGGGCAGGTTGGAACTATGGCTACACCTTC
d_gene: TRBD2; v_gene: TRBV6-1; j_gene: TRBJ2-3; CDR3aa: CASSGGGLATDTQYF; CDR3nt: TGTGCCAGCAGTGGGGGGGGACTAGCGACAGATACGCAGTATTTT
d_gene: TRBD2; v_gene: TRBV9; j_gene: TRBJ2-5; CDR3aa: CASSLRPGLGEETQYF; CDR3nt: TGTGCCAGCAGCTTGCGGCCGGGACTAGGGGAAGAGACCCAGTACTTC